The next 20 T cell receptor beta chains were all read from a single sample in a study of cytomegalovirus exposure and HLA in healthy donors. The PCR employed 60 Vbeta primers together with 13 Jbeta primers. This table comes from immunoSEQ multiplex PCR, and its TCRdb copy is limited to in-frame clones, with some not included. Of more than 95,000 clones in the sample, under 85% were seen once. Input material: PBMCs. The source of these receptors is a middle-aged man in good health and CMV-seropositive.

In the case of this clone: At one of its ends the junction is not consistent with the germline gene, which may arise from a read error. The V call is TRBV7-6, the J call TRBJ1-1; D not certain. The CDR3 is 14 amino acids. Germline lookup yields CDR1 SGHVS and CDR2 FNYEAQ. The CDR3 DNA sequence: TGTGCCAGCAGCGGCGGTCCGATGAACATTGAAGCTTTCTTT. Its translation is CASSGGPMNIEAFF. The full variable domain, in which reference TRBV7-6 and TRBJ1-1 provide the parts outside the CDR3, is GAGVSQSPRYKVTKRGQDVALRCDPISGHVSLYWYRQALGQGPEFLTYFNYEAQQDKSGLPNDRFSAERPEGSISTLTIQRTEQRDSAMYRCASSGGPMNIEAFFGQGTRLTVV.

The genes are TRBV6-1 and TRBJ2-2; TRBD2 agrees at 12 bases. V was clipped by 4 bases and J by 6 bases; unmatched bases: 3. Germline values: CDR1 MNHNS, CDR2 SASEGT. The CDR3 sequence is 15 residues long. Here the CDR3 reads CASSARLAGAGELFF. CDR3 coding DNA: TGTGCCAGCAGTGCCCGACTAGCGGGAGCCGGGGAGCTGTTTTTT.

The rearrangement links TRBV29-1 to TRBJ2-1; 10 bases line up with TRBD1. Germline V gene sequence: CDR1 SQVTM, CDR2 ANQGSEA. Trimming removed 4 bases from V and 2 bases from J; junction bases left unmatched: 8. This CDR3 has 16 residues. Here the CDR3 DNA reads TGCAGCGTTGCCTCCGGGACAGGGGCCACCTACAATGAGCAGTTCTTC. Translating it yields CSVASGTGATYNEQFF.

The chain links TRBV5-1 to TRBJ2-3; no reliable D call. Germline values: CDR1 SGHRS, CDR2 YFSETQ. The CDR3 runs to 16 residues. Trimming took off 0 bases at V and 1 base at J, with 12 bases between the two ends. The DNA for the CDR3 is TGCGCCAGCAGCTTGGCACCTTTACTCGGCACAGATACGCAGTATTTT. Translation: CASSLAPLLGTDTQYF.

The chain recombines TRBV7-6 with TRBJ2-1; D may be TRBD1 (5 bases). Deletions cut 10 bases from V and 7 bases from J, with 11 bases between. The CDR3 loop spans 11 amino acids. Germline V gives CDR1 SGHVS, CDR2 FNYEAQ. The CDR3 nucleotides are TGTGCCACCGCTCAGGGTAATGAGCAGTTCTTC. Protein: CATAQGNEQFF. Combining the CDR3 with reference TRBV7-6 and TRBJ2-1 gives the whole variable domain GAGVSQSPRYKVTKRGQDVALRCDPISGHVSLYWYRQALGQGPEFLTYFNYEAQQDKSGLPNDRFSAERPEGSISTLTIQRTEQRDSAMYRCATAQGNEQFFGPGTRLTVL.

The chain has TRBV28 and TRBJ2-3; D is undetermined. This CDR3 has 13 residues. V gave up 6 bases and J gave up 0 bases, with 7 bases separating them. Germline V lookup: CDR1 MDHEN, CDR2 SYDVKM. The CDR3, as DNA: TGTGCCAGCAGCCCGTCTAGCACAGATACGCAGTATTTT. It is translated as CASSPSSTDTQYF. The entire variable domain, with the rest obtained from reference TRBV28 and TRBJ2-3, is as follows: DVKVTQSSRYLVKRTGEKVFLECVQDMDHENMFWYRQDPGLGLRLIYFSYDVKMKEKGDIPEGYSVSREKKERFSLILESASTNQTSMYLCASSPSSTDTQYFGPGTRLTVL.

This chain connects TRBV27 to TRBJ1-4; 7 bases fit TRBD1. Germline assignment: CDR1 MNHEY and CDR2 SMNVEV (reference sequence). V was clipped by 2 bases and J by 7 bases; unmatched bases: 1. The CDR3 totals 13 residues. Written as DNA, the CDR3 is TGTGCCAGCAGTTTACAGGGGGGTGAAAAACTGTTTTTT. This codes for CASSLQGGEKLFF.

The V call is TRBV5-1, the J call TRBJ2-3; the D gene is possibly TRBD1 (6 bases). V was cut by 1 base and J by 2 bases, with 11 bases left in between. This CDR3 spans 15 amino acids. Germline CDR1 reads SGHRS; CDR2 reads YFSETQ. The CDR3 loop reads CASSLSGVDTDTQYF. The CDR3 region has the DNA TGCGCCAGCAGCTTGTCAGGGGTGGACACAGATACGCAGTATTTT. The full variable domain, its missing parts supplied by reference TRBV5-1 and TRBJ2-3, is KAGVTQTPRYLIKTRGQQVTLSCSPISGHRSVSWYQQTPGQGLQFLFEYFSETQRNKGNFPGRFSGRQFSNSRSEMNVSTLELGDSALYLCASSLSGVDTDTQYFGPGTRLTVL.

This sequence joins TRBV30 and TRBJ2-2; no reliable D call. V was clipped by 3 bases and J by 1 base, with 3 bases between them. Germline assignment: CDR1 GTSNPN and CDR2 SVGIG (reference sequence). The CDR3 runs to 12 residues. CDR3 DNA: TGTGCCTGGAGCAGGAACACCGGGGAGCTGTTTTTT. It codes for CAWSRNTGELFF.

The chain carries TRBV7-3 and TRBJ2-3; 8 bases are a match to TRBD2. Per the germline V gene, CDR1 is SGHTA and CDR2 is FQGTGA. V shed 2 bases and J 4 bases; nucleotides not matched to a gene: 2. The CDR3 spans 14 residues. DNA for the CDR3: TGTGCCAGCAGCTTAGGACTAGCCTCAGATACGCAGTATTTT. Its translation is CASSLGLASDTQYF.

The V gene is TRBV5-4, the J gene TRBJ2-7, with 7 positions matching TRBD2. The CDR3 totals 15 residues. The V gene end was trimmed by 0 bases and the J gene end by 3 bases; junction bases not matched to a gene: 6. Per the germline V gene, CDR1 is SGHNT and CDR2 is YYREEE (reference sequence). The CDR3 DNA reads TGTGCCAGCAGCTTGGGAGGCGGGAGAGGCTACGAGCAGTACTTC. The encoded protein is CASSLGGGRGYEQYF.

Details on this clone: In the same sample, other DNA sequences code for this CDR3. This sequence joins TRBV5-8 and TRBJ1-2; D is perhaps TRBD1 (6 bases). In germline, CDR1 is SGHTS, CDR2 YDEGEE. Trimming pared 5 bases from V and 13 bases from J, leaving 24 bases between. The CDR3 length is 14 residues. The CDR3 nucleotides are TGTGCCAGCAGAACATACGGGGGGCCATCCGACCCCACCTTC. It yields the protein CASRTYGGPSDPTF. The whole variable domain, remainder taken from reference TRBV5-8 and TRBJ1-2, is EAGVTQSPTHLIKTRGQQATLRCSPISGHTSVYWYQQALGLGLQFLLWYDEGEERNRGNFPPRFSGRQFPNYSSELNVNALELEDSALYLCASRTYGGPSDPTFGSGTRLTVV.

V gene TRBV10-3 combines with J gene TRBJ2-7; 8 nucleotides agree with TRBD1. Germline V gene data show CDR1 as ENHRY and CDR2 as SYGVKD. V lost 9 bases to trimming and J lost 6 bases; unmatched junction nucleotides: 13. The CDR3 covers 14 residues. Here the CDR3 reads CAIWPGQASGEQYF. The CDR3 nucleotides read TGTGCCATATGGCCGGGACAGGCGTCAGGCGAGCAGTACTTC.

CDR3 residues: CASSSPGTYEQYF. CDR3 nucleotides: TGTGCCAGTAGTTCTCCAGGGACCTACGAGCAGTACTTC. The chain is built from TRBV19 and TRBJ2-7, with D possibly being TRBD1 (5 bases). With 5 bases removed from V and 2 bases from J, the gap between germline ends came to 10 bases. This CDR3 has 13 residues. Germline CDR1 is LNHDA and CDR2 is SQIVND (reference sequence). Full variable domain (rest looked up from reference TRBV19 and TRBJ2-7): DGGITQSPKYLFRKEGQNVTLSCEQNLNHDAMYWYRQDPGQGLRLIYYSQIVNDFQKGDIAEGYSVSREKKESFPLTVTSAQKNPTAFYLCASSSPGTYEQYFGPGTRLTVT.

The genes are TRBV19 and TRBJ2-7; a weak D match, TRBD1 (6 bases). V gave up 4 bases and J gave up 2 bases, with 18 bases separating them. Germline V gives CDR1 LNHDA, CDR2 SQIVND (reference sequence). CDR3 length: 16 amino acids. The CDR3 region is CASSNKKAGQPYEQYF. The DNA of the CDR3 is TGTGCCAGTAGTAATAAAAAGGCAGGACAGCCCTACGAGCAGTACTTC.

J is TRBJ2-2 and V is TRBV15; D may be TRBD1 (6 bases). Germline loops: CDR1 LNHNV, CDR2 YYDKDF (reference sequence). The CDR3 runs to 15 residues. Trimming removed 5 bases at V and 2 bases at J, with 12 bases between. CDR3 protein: CATSAGTLNTGELFF. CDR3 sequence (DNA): TGTGCCACCAGCGCCGGGACACTTAACACCGGGGAGCTGTTTTTT.

The CDR3 nucleotides read TGTGCCAGCAGACCCTGGGGGGGGGCAACCCTGGGGGGAGATACGCAGTATTTT. It specifies CASRPWGGATLGGDTQYF. This sequence joins TRBV7-2 and TRBJ2-3; TRBD2 is a possible D gene (7 bases). From germline, CDR1 is SGHTA and CDR2 FQGNSA. CDR3 size: 18 residues. The V end was cut by 6 bases, the J end by 5 bases, with 27 bases between. The full variable domain, rest sourced from reference TRBV7-2 and TRBJ2-3, is GAGVSQSPSNKVTEKGKDVELRCDPISGHTALYWYRQSLGQGLEFLIYFQGNSAPDKSGLPSDRFSAERTGGSVSTLTIQRTQQEDSAVYLCASRPWGGATLGGDTQYFGPGTRLTVL.

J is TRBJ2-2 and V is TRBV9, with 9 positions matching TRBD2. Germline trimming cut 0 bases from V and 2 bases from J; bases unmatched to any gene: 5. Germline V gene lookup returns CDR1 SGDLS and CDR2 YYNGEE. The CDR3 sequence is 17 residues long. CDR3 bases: TGTGCCAGCAGCGTAGTCGGCCTAGCGGGAAACACCGGGGAGCTGTTTTTT. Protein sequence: CASSVVGLAGNTGELFF.

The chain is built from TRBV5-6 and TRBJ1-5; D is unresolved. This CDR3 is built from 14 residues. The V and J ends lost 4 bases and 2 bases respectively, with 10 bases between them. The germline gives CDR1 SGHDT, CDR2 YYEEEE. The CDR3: CASSQRVGNQPQHF. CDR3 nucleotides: TGTGCCAGCAGCCAACGGGTTGGCAATCAGCCCCAGCATTTT.

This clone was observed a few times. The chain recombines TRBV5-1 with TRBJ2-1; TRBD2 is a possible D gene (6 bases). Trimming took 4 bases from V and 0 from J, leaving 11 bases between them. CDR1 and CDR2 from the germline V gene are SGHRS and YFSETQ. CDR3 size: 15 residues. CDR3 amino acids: CASSLGGSSYNEQFF. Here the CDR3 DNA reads TGCGCCAGCAGCCTCGGGGGTAGCTCCTACAATGAGCAGTTCTTC.